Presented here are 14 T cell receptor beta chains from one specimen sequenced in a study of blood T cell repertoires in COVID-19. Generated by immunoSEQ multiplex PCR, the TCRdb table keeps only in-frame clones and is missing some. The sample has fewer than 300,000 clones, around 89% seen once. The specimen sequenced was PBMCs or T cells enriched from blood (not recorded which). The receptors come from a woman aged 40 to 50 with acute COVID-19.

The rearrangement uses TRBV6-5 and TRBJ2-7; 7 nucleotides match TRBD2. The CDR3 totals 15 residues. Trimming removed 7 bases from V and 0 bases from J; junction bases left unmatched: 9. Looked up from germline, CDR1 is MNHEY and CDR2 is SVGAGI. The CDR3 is CASNPLGGSSYEQYF. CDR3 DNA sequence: TGTGCCAGCAACCCTTTGGGAGGGAGCTCCTACGAGCAGTACTTC.

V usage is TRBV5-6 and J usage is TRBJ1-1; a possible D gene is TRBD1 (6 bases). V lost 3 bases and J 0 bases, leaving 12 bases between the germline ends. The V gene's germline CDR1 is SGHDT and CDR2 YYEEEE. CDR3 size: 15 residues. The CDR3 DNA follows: TGTGCCAGCAGCTATCCGACAGGCTTGAACACTGAAGCTTTCTTT. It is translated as CASSYPTGLNTEAFF. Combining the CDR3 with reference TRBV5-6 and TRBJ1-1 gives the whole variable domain DAGVTQSPTHLIKTRGQQVTLRCSPKSGHDTVSWYQQALGQGPQFIFQYYEEEERQRGNFPDRFSGHQFPNYSSELNVNALLLGDSALYLCASSYPTGLNTEAFFGQGTRLTVV.

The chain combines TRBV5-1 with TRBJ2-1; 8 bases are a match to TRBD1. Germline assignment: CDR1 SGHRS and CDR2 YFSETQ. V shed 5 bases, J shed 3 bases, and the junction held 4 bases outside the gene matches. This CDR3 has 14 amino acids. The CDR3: CASREQGDYNEQFF. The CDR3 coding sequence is TGCGCCAGCAGGGAACAGGGGGACTACAATGAGCAGTTCTTC.

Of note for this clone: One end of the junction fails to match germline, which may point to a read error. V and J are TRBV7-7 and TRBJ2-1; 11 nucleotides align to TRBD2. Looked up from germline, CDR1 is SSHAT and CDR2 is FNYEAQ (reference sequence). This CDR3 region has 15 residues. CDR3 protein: CASSISGLADNEQFF. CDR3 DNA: TGTGCTAGCAGCATCTCGGGACTAGCGGACAATGAGCAGTTCTTC.

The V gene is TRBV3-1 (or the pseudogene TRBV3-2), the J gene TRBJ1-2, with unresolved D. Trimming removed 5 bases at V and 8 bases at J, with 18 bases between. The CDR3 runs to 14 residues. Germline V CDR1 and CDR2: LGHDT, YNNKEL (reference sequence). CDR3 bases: TGTGCCAGCAGCGAACGGGCCGAGCGAGGGGGCTACACCTTC. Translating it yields CASSERAERGGYTF.

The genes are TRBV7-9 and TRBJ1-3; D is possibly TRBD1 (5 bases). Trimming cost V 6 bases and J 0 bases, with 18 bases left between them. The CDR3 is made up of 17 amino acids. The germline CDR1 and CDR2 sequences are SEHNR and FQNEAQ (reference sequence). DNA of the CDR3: TGTGCCAGCAGGTCTCAAAAAAGGGACTTCTCTGGAAACACCATATATTTT. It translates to CASRSQKRDFSGNTIYF. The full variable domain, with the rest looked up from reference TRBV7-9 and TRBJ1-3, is DTGVSQNPRHKITKRGQNVTFRCDPISEHNRLYWYRQTLGQGPEFLTYFQNEAQLEKSRLLSDRFSAERPKGSFSTLEIQRTEQGDSAMYLCASRSQKRDFSGNTIYFGEGSWLTVV.

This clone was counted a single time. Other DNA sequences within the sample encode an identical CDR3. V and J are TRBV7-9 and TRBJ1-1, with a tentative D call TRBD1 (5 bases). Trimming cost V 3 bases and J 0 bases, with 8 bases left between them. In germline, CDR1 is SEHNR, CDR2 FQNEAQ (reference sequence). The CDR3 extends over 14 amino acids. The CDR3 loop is CASSFRGMNTEAFF. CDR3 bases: TGTGCCAGCAGCTTCCGGGGGATGAACACTGAAGCTTTCTTT. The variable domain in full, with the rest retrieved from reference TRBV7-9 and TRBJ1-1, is DTGVSQNPRHKITKRGQNVTFRCDPISEHNRLYWYRQTLGQGPEFLTYFQNEAQLEKSRLLSDRFSAERPKGSFSTLEIQRTEQGDSAMYLCASSFRGMNTEAFFGQGTRLTVV.

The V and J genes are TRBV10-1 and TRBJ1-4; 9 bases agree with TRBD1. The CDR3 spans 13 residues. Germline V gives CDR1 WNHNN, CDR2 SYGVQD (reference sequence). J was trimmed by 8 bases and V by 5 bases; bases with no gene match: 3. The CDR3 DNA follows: TGCGCCAGCAGTCCCGGGACAGGGGAAAAACTGTTTTTT. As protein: CASSPGTGEKLFF.

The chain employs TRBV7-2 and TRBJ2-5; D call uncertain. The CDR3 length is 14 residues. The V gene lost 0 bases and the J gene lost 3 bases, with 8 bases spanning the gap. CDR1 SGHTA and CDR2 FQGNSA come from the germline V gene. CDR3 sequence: CASSLALLKETQYF. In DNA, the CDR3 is TGTGCCAGCAGCTTAGCCCTATTGAAAGAGACCCAGTACTTC.

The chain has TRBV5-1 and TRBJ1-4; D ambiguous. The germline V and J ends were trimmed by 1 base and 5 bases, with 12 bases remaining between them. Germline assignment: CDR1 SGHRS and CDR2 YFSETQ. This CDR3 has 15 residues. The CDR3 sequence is CASSLMAGGNEKLFF. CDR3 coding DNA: TGCGCCAGCAGCTTGATGGCAGGAGGGAATGAAAAACTGTTTTTT.

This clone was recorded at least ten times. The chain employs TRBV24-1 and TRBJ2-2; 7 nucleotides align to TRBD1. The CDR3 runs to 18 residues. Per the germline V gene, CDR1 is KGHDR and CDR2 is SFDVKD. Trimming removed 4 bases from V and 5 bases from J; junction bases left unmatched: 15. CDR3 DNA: TGTGCCACCAGTGACCCGGGGACAGCCGGGGCTTTAACCGGGGAGCTGTTTTTT. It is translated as CATSDPGTAGALTGELFF.

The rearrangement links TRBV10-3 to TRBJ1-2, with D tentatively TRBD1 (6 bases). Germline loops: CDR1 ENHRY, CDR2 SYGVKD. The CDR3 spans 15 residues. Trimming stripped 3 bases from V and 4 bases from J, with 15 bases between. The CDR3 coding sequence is TGTGCCATCAGTGACCCTACAGGGCCCCTCTATGGCTACACCTTC. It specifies CAISDPTGPLYGYTF.

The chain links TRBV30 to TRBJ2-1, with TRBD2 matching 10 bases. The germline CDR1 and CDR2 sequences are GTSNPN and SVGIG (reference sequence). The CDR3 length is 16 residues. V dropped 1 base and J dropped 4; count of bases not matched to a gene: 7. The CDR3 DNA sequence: TGTGCCTGGAGTGAATCTCGGACTAGCGGATACAATGAGCAGTTCTTC. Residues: CAWSESRTSGYNEQFF. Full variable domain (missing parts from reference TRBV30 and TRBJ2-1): SQTIHQWPATLVQPVGSPLSLECTVEGTSNPNLYWYRQAAGRGLQLLFYSVGIGQISSEVPQNLSASRPQDRQFILSSKKLLLSDSGFYLCAWSESRTSGYNEQFFGPGTRLTVL.

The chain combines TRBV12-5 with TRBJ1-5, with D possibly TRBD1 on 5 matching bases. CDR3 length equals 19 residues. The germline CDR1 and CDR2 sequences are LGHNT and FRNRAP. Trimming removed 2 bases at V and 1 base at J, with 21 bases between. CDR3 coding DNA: TGTGCTAGTGGTTTGATGGTCGGGGCTAACCGGGGGAGCAATCAGCCCCAGCATTTT. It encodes CASGLMVGANRGSNQPQHF.